The clone carrying this T cell receptor beta chain was found once. Its antigen is not identified. Germline is not matched at one junction end, which may reflect a read error. The data originate from a study of tumor-infiltrating lymphocytes in primary liver carcinoma. Study findings and constraints: The study found a significantly higher top-250-clone fraction in tumors than in blood (p = 0.039).

Priming with a constant-region primer yielded TCR beta cDNA from roughly 0.45 ug total RNA. Slightly modified ARM-PCR, run as three nested multiplex PCR rounds, produced the TCR beta libraries. The first two PCR rounds, roughly 11 cycles each, used TRBV1-TRBV30 forward primers and a C-beta reverse primer. TCRdb reprocessed the multiplex PCR reads with MiXCR, giving one entry per CDR3 protein. The repertoire consists of fewer than 250,000 distinct CDR3 sequences, with roughly 80% occurring once and the leading ten covering around 18%. From unsorted bulk tissue weighing roughly 18-31 mg, DNA and RNA were co-extracted. Through surgical resection, the patients' primary liver carcinoma was treated. Germline lookup yields CDR1 MNHEY and CDR2 SVGEGT. CDR3 length equals 17 residues.

J is TRBJ2-7 and V is TRBV6-2 or TRBV6-3, with 12 bases identical to TRBD2. Input material: tumor tissue from primary liver carcinoma. The sequence derives from a man aged 35-49 years with primary liver carcinoma and hepatitis B virus infection. The CDR3, as DNA: TGTGCCAGCAGTTACGATGGGAGGACTAGCGGGATCAAGGAGCAGTATTTC. It specifies CASSYDGRTSGIKEQYF.